The sample holds many counts of the clone carrying this TCR beta chain. Its antigen is unidentified. This record belongs to a study of metastatic and nonmetastatic thyroid tumors. For the study at large: Across blood and tumor or nodule tissue, repertoires from malignant and benign thyroid patients were compared with one another. Study findings and constraints: Malignant tumors reportedly showed significantly higher TCR beta diversity than benign nodules in both blood and tumor.

As originally analysed: The authors used CDR3 differences across clinicopathological groups to build a distant-metastasis classifier for papillary thyroid cancer. TCRdb ran MiXCR on the PCR reads. In this record, the V and J calls reflect TCRdb's handling and not the investigators' own analysis. The table has 15,000 to 20,000 clones, about 27% seen once. The entire patient cohort was treatment-naive prior to thyroid surgery. There are 14 residues in the CDR3. Germline loops: CDR1 SGHRS, CDR2 YFSETQ. V lost 0 bases and J 1 base, leaving 5 bases between the germline ends. The chain is built from TRBV5-1 and TRBJ1-3; D is undetermined. Material for sequencing was tumor tissue. The TCR originated in a female donor with papillary thyroid cancer or a benign thyroid nodule (not recorded which). Some clones in this sample may be carry-over from other donors' samples. The CDR3 is CASSLAASGNTIYF. DNA of the CDR3: TGCGCCAGCAGCTTGGCGGCTTCTGGAAACACCATATATTTT.